The 18 T cell receptor beta chains below come from one sample, sequenced in a study of control samples from healthy donors and cancer patients. Clones were read by immunoSEQ multiplex PCR, and TCRdb kept only the in-frame ones, dropping some. The sample holds about 220,000 clones, around 94% seen once. The specimen was blood. These receptors were taken from a man in his fifties or sixties in good health.

This chain joins TRBV6-5 and TRBJ2-7; TRBD1 or TRBD2 may be the D gene (5 bases each). The CDR3 runs 12 residues. Trimming shortened V by 6 bases and J by 1 base, and 7 bases separated the two germline ends. Germline CDR1 reads MNHEY; CDR2 reads SVGAGI. CDR3 coding DNA: TGTGCCAGCAGATGGGGGTCCTACGAGCAGTACTTC. Residues: CASRWGSYEQYF.

The J gene is TRBJ2-1, the V gene TRBV12-3 or TRBV12-4, with D hard to call. V lost 4 bases, J lost 11 bases, and 9 bases lay in between. CDR3 size: 11 residues. The CDR3 DNA reads as TGTGCCAGCAGTTACGCCGGACAGCAGTTCTTC. Its translation: CASSYAGQQFF.

V and J are TRBV7-3 and TRBJ2-5, with D perhaps being TRBD1 or TRBD2 (5 bases each). V lost 3 bases, J lost 3 bases, and 11 bases lay in between. This CDR3 has 14 amino acids. The germline V gene encodes CDR1 SGHTA and CDR2 FQGTGA. The CDR3 reads CASSLMGREETQYF. The CDR3 DNA reads as TGTGCCAGCAGCTTGATGGGGCGGGAAGAGACCCAGTACTTC.

Note on this clone: Other DNA sequences in this specimen translate into the identical CDR3. The chain joins TRBV6-5 to TRBJ2-1; D ambiguous. Germline CDR1 MNHEY, CDR2 SVGAGI. The CDR3 is 12 amino acids. The V end was cut by 0 bases, the J end by 7 bases, with 4 bases between. The chain's CDR3 is CASSYSGNEQFF. The CDR3 nucleotides read TGTGCCAGCAGTTACTCGGGAAATGAGCAGTTCTTC.

Here the CDR3 DNA reads TGTGCCAGCGGGAACAGGGGTCTATACGAGCAGTACGTC. Its protein is CASGNRGLYEQYV. The gene calls are TRBV5-6 and TRBJ2-7; the match to TRBD1 covers 7 bases. In germline, CDR1 is SGHDT, CDR2 YYEEEE. J gave up 4 bases and V 7 bases, and 8 bases lay outside the gene matches. The CDR3 is 13 amino acids.

The rearrangement links TRBV12-3 or TRBV12-4 to TRBJ1-1, with D unclear. This CDR3 is 13 amino acids long. V lost 5 bases to trimming and J lost 5 bases, with 12 bases between them. The CDR3, as DNA: TGTGCCAGCAGTATCCGACCGGGTACTGAAGCTTTCTTT. Its protein product is CASSIRPGTEAFF.

The rearrangement links TRBV6-6 to TRBJ2-7; 7 nucleotides align to TRBD1. Germline CDR1 and CDR2: MNHNY and SVGAGI (reference sequence). This CDR3 contains 13 residues. V shed 7 bases, J shed 5 bases, and the junction held 8 bases outside the gene matches. CDR3 DNA sequence: TGTGCCAGCACAAGGGGGCAAGAAGACGAGCAGTACTTC. It codes for CASTRGQEDEQYF.

The chain has TRBV7-9 and TRBJ1-1, with TRBD1 matching over 7 bases. With V trimmed by 5 bases and J by 4 bases, 10 bases remained unmatched. This CDR3 spans 15 amino acids. The germline CDR1 and CDR2 sequences are SEHNR and FQNEAQ (reference sequence). This CDR3 is CASSTLQGISTEAFF. The CDR3 DNA reads as TGTGCCAGCAGCACACTACAGGGGATTTCCACTGAAGCTTTCTTT.

This clone was observed once. The chain combines TRBV6-5 with TRBJ1-2; unclear D gene. Germline V gene lookup returns CDR1 MNHEY and CDR2 SVGAGI. V was trimmed by 2 bases and J by 2 bases, leaving 6 bases between them. CDR3 length: 13 residues. DNA for the CDR3: TGTGCCAGCAGTTACGGCGGAAACTATGGCTACACCTTC. Residues: CASSYGGNYGYTF.

The chain joins TRBV4-1 to TRBJ1-6, with 7 bases identical to TRBD1. From germline, CDR1 is MGHRA and CDR2 YSYEKL. Trimming cost V 0 bases and J 8 bases; bases outside gene matches: 4. The CDR3 is made up of 15 amino acids. The CDR3 DNA reads TGCGCCAGCAGCCAAGATCAACAGGGGTATTCACCCCTCCACTTT. Translated, it gives CASSQDQQGYSPLHF.

This chain joins TRBV19 and TRBJ2-7, with a tentative D call TRBD1 (5 bases). The CDR3 spans 13 residues. Trimming took off 4 bases at V and 0 bases at J, with 7 bases between the two ends. CDR1 LNHDA and CDR2 SQIVND come from the germline V gene (reference sequence). The DNA for the CDR3 is TGTGCCAGTAGTAAGGGGTACTCCTACGAGCAGTACTTC. Amino acids: CASSKGYSYEQYF.

Written as DNA, the CDR3 is TGTGCCAGCAGTTTATCGGGGATCTATGGCTACACCTTC. Its translation: CASSLSGIYGYTF. This sequence joins TRBV28 and TRBJ1-2; D call uncertain. Per germline, CDR1 MDHEN and CDR2 SYDVKM. This CDR3 has 13 residues. The V and J ends lost 1 base and 4 bases respectively, with 7 bases between them.

The gene calls are TRBV10-3 and TRBJ2-2; 12 bases align to TRBD2. V dropped 7 bases and J dropped 2; count of bases not matched to a gene: 5. The CDR3 runs 16 residues. CDR1 is ENHRY, CDR2 SYGVKD, per germline. The CDR3 DNA sequence: TGTGCCATCAAGGCTAGCGGGGGGGCCAACACCGGGGAGCTGTTTTTT. Encoded protein: CAIKASGGANTGELFF.

This chain uses TRBV4-3 with TRBJ1-2; D uncertain. This CDR3 contains 13 residues. Trimming removed 1 base at V and 7 bases at J, with 10 bases between. The germline CDR1 and CDR2 sequences are LGHNA and YSLEER. The CDR3 bases are TGCGCCAGCAGCCAAGGCGGGTACGGTGGCTACACCTTC. Its translation is CASSQGGYGGYTF.

This chain links TRBV2 with TRBJ1-5; D may be TRBD1 (5 bases). The CDR3 has 13 amino acids. Trimming removed 7 bases from V and 7 bases from J, with 14 bases in between. CDR1 and CDR2 from the germline V gene are SNHLY and FYNNEI. The CDR3 DNA follows: TGTGCCAGCAAAGGGGCAGTCTGGCAGCCCCAGCATTTT. Its translation: CASKGAVWQPQHF.

The chain links TRBV11-2 to TRBJ2-7, with 9 bases that match TRBD1. The germline gives CDR1 SGHAT, CDR2 FQNNGV. The CDR3 is made up of 14 amino acids. The V segment lost 7 bases and the J segment 3 bases; nucleotides outside the gene matches: 7. This chain's CDR3 is CASNQGTGFYEQYF. The CDR3 DNA reads as TGTGCCAGCAACCAAGGGACAGGGTTCTACGAGCAGTACTTC.

J is TRBJ2-2 and V is TRBV7-2, with 7 positions matching TRBD2. The V gene's germline CDR1 is SGHTA and CDR2 FQGNSA. With 2 bases clipped from V and 4 bases from J, the junction kept 10 bases outside the gene matches. The CDR3 consists of 17 residues. The CDR3 protein is CASSLRGRGSFTGELFF. CDR3 bases: TGTGCCAGCAGCTTAAGAGGGAGGGGTTCGTTCACCGGGGAGCTGTTTTTT.

The V call is TRBV3-1 (or the pseudogene TRBV3-2), the J call TRBJ1-2; a possible D gene is TRBD1 (5 bases). Trimming took 2 bases from V and 6 from J, leaving 10 bases between them. Germline V gene data show CDR1 as LGHDT and CDR2 as YNNKEL (reference sequence). The CDR3 sequence is 13 residues long. This chain's CDR3 is CASSQRAGDGYTF. The CDR3 nucleotides read TGTGCCAGCAGCCAAAGGGCGGGGGATGGCTACACCTTC.